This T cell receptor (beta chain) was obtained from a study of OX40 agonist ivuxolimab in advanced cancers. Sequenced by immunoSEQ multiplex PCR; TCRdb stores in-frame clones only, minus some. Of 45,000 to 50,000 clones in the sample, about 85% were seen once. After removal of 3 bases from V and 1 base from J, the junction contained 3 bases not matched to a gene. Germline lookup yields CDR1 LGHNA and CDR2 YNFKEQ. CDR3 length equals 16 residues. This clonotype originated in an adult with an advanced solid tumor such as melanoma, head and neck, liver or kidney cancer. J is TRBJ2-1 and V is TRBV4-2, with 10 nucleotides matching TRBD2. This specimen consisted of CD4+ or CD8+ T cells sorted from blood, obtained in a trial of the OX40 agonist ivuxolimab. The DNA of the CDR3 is TGTGCCAGCAGCCAGACGGGACTAGCGTCCTACAATGAGCAGTTCTTC. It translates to CASSQTGLASYNEQFF.